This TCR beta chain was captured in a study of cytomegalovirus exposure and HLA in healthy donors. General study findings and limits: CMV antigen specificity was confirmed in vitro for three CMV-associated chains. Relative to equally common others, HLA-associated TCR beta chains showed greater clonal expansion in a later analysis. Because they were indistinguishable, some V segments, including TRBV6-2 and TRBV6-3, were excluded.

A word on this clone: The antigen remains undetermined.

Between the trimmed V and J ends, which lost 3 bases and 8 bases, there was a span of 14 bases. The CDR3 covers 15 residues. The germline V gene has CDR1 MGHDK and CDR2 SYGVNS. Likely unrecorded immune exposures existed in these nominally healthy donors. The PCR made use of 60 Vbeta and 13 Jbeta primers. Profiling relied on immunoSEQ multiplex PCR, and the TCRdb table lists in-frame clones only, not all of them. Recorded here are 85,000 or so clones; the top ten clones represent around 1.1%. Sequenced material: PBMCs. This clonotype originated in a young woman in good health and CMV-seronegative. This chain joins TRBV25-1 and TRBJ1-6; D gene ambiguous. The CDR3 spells CASSDGPREDSPLHF. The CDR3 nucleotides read TGTGCCAGCAGTGACGGGCCTCGGGAGGATTCACCCCTCCACTTT.